Presented here are 7 T cell receptor beta chains from one specimen sequenced in a study of OX40 agonist ivuxolimab in advanced cancers. Assay: immunoSEQ multiplex PCR; the TCRdb copy retains only in-frame clones and omits some. The sample contains 20,000 or so clones, roughly 69% of which appear only once. The source was CD4+ or CD8+ T cells sorted from blood, collected in a trial of the OX40 agonist ivuxolimab. The source of these receptors is an adult with an advanced solid tumor such as melanoma, head and neck, liver or kidney cancer.

The V call is TRBV19, the J call TRBJ1-2, with D tentatively TRBD1 (5 bases). Germline V gene sequence: CDR1 LNHDA, CDR2 SQIVND (reference sequence). V lost 7 bases to trimming and J lost 4 bases, with 16 bases between them. The CDR3 extends over 14 amino acids. CDR3 nucleotides: TGTGCCAGTACCCCTCTCAGGGCGGTCTATGGCTACACCTTC. It encodes CASTPLRAVYGYTF.

The chain is built from TRBV5-5 and TRBJ1-2; TRBD1 agrees at 9 bases. The trim removed 4 bases at V and 3 bases at J, leaving 13 bases unmatched. The CDR3 is 17 residues long. The germline CDR1 and CDR2 sequences are SGHKS and YYEKEE (reference sequence). CDR3 in DNA: TGTGCCAGCAGCCCCAGGGCGGGACAGGGATTTGACTATGGCTACACCTTC. Residues: CASSPRAGQGFDYGYTF.

The chain recombines TRBV30 with TRBJ1-2; D call uncertain. V lost 5 bases, J lost 4 bases, and 17 bases lay in between. The CDR3 is 14 residues long. Per germline, CDR1 GTSNPN and CDR2 SVGIG (reference sequence). The CDR3 sequence is CAWSPIGDVYGYTF. The CDR3, as DNA: TGTGCCTGGTCCCCTATTGGGGATGTCTATGGCTACACCTTC.

Remarks on this clone: This may be a read error: a much more frequent sequence differs by one nucleotide. The V gene is TRBV5-1, the J gene TRBJ1-2; no clear D. The CDR3 is 15 residues long. V lost 3 bases and J 4 bases, leaving 16 bases between the germline ends. Germline lookup yields CDR1 SGHRS and CDR2 YFSETQ. In DNA, the CDR3 is TGCGCCAGCAGCTGGGGTGAATCTAATCTCTATGGCTACACCTTC. It specifies CASSWGESNLYGYTF.

This chain joins TRBV7-9 and TRBJ1-1, with 7 nucleotides matching TRBD1. The CDR3 covers 13 residues. Looked up from germline, CDR1 is SEHNR and CDR2 is FQNEAQ (reference sequence). J gave up 5 bases and V 5 bases, and 5 bases lay outside the gene matches. CDR3 region: CASSRTGFTEAFF. Here the CDR3 DNA reads TGTGCCAGCAGCCGGACAGGTTTTACTGAAGCTTTCTTT.

J is TRBJ2-7 and V is TRBV13, with TRBD1 matching over 8 bases. Looked up from germline, CDR1 is PRHDT and CDR2 is FYEKMQ (reference sequence). CDR3 length: 13 amino acids. The V gene end was trimmed by 5 bases and the J gene end by 3 bases; junction bases not matched to a gene: 3. CDR3 sequence (DNA): TGTGCCAGCAGCCACACAGGGGGCTACGAGCAGTACTTC. The encoded protein is CASSHTGGYEQYF.

This clone was observed a handful of times. The chain recombines TRBV29-1 with TRBJ1-1; D is unclear. Trimming stripped 2 bases from V and 4 bases from J, with 20 bases between. Germline V gene data show CDR1 as SQVTM and CDR2 as ANQGSEA. The CDR3 is 16 amino acids. CDR3 sequence reads: CSVESRASWGSTEAFF. In DNA, the CDR3 is TGCAGCGTTGAATCACGGGCCTCCTGGGGAAGCACTGAAGCTTTCTTT.